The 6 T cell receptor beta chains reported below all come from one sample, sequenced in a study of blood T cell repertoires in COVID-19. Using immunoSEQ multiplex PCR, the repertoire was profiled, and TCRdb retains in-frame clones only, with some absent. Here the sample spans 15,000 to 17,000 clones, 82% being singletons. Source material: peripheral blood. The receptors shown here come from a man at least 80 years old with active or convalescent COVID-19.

The CDR3 is CASSLYRQAYEQYF. CDR3 sequence (DNA): TGTGCCAGCAGCTTATACCGACAGGCCTACGAGCAGTACTTC. The chain uses TRBV7-6 and TRBJ2-7; TRBD1 might be the D (6 bases). The germline V and J ends were trimmed by 2 bases and 2 bases, with 10 bases remaining between them. CDR3 length equals 14 residues. CDR1 is SGHVS, CDR2 FNYEAQ, per germline.

The CDR3 loop is CASSLEASGGVGYEQFF. In nucleotides, the CDR3 is TGTGCCAGCAGCTTAGAGGCTAGCGGGGGCGTGGGCTATGAGCAGTTCTTC. The gene calls are TRBV11-2 and TRBJ2-1; 10 nucleotides line up with TRBD2. This CDR3 comprises 17 residues. With 0 bases clipped from V and 8 bases from J, the junction kept 10 bases outside the gene matches. Germline V gene lookup returns CDR1 SGHAT and CDR2 FQNNGV. The full variable domain, its missing parts supplied by reference TRBV11-2 and TRBJ2-1, is EAGVAQSPRYKIIEKRQSVAFWCNPISGHATLYWYQQILGQGPKLLIQFQNNGVVDDSQLPKDRFSAERLKGVDSTLKIQPAKLEDSAVYLCASSLEASGGVGYEQFFGPGTRLTVL.

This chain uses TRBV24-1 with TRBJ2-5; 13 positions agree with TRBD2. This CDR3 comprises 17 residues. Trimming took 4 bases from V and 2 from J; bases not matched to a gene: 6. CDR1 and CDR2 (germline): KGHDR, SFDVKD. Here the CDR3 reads CATSDLRLAGGQETQYF. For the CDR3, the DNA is TGTGCCACCAGTGACCTAAGACTAGCGGGGGGTCAAGAGACCCAGTACTTC.

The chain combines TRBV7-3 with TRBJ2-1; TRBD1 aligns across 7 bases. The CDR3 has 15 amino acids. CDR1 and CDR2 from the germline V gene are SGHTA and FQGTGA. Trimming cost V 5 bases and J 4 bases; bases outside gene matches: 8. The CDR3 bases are TGTGCCAGCAGCCTGACCCGGGACAGTTACAATGAGCAGTTCTTC. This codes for CASSLTRDSYNEQFF.

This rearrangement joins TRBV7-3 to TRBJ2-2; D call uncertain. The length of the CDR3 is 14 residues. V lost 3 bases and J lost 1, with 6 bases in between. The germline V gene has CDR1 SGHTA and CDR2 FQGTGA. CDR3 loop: CASSFSGNTGELFF. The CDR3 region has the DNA TGTGCCAGCAGCTTCTCGGGGAACACCGGGGAGCTGTTTTTT.

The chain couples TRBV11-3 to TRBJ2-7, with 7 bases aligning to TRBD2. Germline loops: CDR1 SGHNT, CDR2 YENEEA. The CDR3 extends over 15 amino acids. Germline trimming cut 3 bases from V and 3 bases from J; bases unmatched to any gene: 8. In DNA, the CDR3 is TGTGCCAGCAGCTTCTCCGGGACTACTGGCTACGAGCAGTACTTC. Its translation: CASSFSGTTGYEQYF.